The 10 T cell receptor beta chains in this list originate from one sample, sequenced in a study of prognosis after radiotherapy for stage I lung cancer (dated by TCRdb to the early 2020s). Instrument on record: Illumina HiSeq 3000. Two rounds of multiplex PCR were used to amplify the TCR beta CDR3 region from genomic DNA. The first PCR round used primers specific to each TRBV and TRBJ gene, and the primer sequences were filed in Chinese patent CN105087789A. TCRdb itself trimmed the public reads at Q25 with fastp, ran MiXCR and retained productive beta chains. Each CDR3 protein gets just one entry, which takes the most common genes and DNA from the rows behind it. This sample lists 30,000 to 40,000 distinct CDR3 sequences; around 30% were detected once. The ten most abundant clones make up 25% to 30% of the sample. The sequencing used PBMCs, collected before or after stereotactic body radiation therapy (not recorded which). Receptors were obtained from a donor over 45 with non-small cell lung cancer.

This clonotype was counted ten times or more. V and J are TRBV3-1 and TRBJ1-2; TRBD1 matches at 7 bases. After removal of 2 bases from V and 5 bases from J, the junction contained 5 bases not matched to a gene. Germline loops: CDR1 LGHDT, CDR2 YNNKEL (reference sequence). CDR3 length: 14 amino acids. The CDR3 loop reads CASSQPGQPYGYTF. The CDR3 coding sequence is TGTGCCAGCAGCCAACCGGGACAGCCTTATGGCTACACCTTC.

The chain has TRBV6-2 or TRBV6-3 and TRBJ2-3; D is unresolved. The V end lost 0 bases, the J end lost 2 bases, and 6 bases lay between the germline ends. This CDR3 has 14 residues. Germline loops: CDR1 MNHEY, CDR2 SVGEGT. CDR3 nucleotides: TGTGCCAGCAGTTACTCATCTCTCACAGATACGCAGTATTTT. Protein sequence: CASSYSSLTDTQYF.

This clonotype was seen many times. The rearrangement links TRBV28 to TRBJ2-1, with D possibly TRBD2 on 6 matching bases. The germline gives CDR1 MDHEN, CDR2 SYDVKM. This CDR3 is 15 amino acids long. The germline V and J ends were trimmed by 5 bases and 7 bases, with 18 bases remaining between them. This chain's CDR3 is CASSPGTSPGNEQFF. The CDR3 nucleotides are TGTGCCAGCAGTCCCGGGACTTCTCCGGGAAATGAGCAGTTCTTC.

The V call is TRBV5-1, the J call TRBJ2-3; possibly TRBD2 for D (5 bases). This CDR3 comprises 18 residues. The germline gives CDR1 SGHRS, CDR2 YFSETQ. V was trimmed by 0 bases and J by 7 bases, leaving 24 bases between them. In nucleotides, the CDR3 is TGCGCCAGCAGCTTGGACGTAACGAAGCCCACTAGTACATATACGCAGTATTTT. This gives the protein CASSLDVTKPTSTYTQYF. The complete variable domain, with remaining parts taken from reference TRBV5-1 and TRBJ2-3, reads KAGVTQTPRYLIKTRGQQVTLSCSPISGHRSVSWYQQTPGQGLQFLFEYFSETQRNKGNFPGRFSGRQFSNSRSEMNVSTLELGDSALYLCASSLDVTKPTSTYTQYFGPGTRLTVL.

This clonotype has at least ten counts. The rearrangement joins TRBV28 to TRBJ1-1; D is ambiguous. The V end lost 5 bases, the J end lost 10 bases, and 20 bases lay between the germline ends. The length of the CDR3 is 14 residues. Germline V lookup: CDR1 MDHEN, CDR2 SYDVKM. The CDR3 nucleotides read TGTGCCAGCAGTGCGGCCGGGCCGGTCGTTTTAGCTTTCTTT. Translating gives CASSAAGPVVLAFF.

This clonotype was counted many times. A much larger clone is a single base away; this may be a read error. The CDR3 DNA follows: TGTGCCGGCAGGGGACAGGGTTTAGCGGGGAATGAGCAGTTCTTC. Residues: CAGRGQGLAGNEQFF. V usage is TRBV6-1 and J usage is TRBJ2-1, with D possibly matching TRBD1 (9 bases). The CDR3 extends over 15 amino acids. The germline V gene encodes CDR1 MNHNS and CDR2 SASEGT.

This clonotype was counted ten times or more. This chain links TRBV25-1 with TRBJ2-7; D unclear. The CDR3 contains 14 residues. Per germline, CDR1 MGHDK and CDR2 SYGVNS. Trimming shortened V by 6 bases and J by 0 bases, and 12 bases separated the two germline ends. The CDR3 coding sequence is TGTGCCAGCAGAAACAGTGGAACCTCCTACGAGCAGTACTTC. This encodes CASRNSGTSYEQYF.

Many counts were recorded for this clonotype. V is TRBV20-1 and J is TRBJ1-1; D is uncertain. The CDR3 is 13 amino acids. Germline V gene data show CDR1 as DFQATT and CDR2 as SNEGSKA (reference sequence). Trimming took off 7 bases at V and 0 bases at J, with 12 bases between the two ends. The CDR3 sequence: CSVYDGMNTEAFF. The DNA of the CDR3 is TGCAGTGTCTACGACGGGATGAACACTGAAGCTTTCTTT.

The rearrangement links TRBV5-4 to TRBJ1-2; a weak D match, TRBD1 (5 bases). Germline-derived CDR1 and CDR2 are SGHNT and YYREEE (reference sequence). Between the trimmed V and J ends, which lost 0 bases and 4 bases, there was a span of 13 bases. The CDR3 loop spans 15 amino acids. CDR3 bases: TGTGCCAGCAGCTTGGAGGTTTACAGGAGCTATGGCTACACCTTC. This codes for CASSLEVYRSYGYTF.

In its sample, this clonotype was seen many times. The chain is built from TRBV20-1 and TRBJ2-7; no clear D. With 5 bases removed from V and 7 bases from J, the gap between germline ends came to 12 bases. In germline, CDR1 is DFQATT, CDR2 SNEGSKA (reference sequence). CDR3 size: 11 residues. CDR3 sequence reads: CSASDGPEQYF. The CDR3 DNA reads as TGCAGTGCTTCCGATGGGCCTGAGCAGTACTTC.